A selection of T cell receptor beta chains follows, all from one sample in a study of blood T cell repertoires in COVID-19. The method was immunoSEQ multiplex PCR; TCRdb's version includes in-frame clones alone and lacks a portion of them. The sample holds approximately 140,000 clones, around 89% seen once. The source material was peripheral blood. Receptor source: a man between 70 and 80 years old with active COVID-19. Each CDR3 is given with its conserved first and last residue. A D gene is named only where the DNA matches it firmly. Expanded clones are given a class, and other clones once, few, many or no size at all.

d_call,clone_size,v_call,j_call,cdr3_aa,cdr3_nt
NA,NA,TRBV30,TRBJ1-1,CAWSSPVEAFF,TGTGCCTGGAGTTCCCCGGTTGAAGCTTTCTTT
NA,NA,TRBV5-3,TRBJ2-5,CARAPDGGGSETQYF,TGTGCCAGAGCCCCGGACGGTGGGGGGTCAGAGACCCAGTACTTC
TRBD2,NA,TRBV13,TRBJ2-3,CASSPKREWTDTQYF,TGTGCCAGCAGCCCCAAGCGGGAGTGGACAGATACGCAGTATTTT
TRBD2,NA,TRBV3-1/TRBV3-2,TRBJ2-2,CASSQGGRNTGELFF,TGTGCCAGCAGCCAGGGCGGGAGGAACACCGGGGAGCTGTTTTTT
TRBD1,few,TRBV16,TRBJ1-4,CASSHDRGNEKLFF,TGTGCCAGCAGCCACGACAGGGGGAATGAAAAACTGTTTTTT
NA,NA,TRBV18,TRBJ1-5,CASSPGGAPGNQPQHF,TGTGCCAGCTCACCAGGAGGGGCGCCGGGCAATCAGCCCCAGCATTTT
NA,NA,TRBV7-2,TRBJ1-5,CASTRERGQPQHF,TGTGCCAGCACCCGGGAGAGGGGTCAGCCCCAGCATTTT
NA,once,TRBV28,TRBJ2-5,CASSGTFKETQYF,TGTGCCAGCAGTGGGACATTCAAAGAGACCCAGTACTTC
NA,NA,TRBV24-1,TRBJ2-1,CATSERSEQFF,TGTGCCACCAGTGAGAGAAGTGAGCAGTTCTTC
NA,few,TRBV6-2/TRBV6-3,TRBJ1-2,CASSPDRFNYGYTF,TGTGCCAGCAGCCCCGACAGGTTTAACTATGGCTACACCTTC
TRBD1,NA,TRBV30,TRBJ1-2,CAWGTGGAGGYTF,TGTGCCTGGGGGACAGGGGGCGCGGGGGGCTACACCTTC